The 17 T cell receptor beta chains in this list originate from one sample, sequenced in a study of vaccination and CD4 T cells after COVID-19. Their antigens remain unidentified. The treatment denotes: approximately nine-day PBMC culture with coronavirus spike peptide pools or control peptides (ViraFEST assay). With the Oncomine TCR Beta short-read assay, DNA from cultured CD4+ T cells was sequenced. TCRdb re-called the PCR reads with MiXCR, one entry per CDR3 protein. The sample holds thousands of distinct CDR3 sequences, roughly 73% seen once. Sequenced: CD4+ T cells from blood, cultured in vitro. Receptors originate from a human donor who had recovered from COVID-19.

V gene TRBV6-1 combines with J gene TRBJ1-5, with unresolved D. Germline V gives CDR1 MNHNS, CDR2 SASEGT. Trimming removed 6 bases at V and 2 bases at J, with 14 bases between. This CDR3 is 15 amino acids long. CDR3 in amino acids: CASRQTVWGNQPQHF. The CDR3 bases are TGTGCCAGCAGGCAGACGGTATGGGGCAATCAGCCCCAGCATTTT.

The genes are TRBV10-3 and TRBJ2-3, with D tentatively TRBD1 (6 bases). The CDR3 spans 15 residues. V was trimmed by 0 bases and J by 3 bases, leaving 10 bases between them. Germline CDR1 is ENHRY and CDR2 is SYGVKD. CDR3 nucleotides: TGTGCCATCAGTGAGTCGACAGGTGGAACAGATACGCAGTATTTT. Protein sequence: CAISESTGGTDTQYF.

The chain employs TRBV28 and TRBJ2-3; possibly TRBD2 for D (5 bases). This CDR3 is built from 17 residues. Trimming removed 6 bases at V and 4 bases at J, with 23 bases between. The germline V gene encodes CDR1 MDHEN and CDR2 SYDVKM. CDR3 protein: CASSPRVDSPWADTQYF. The CDR3 coding sequence is TGTGCCAGCAGCCCGCGTGTGGACTCCCCGTGGGCAGATACGCAGTATTTT.

CDR3 protein: CSARGQTYEQYF. The CDR3 DNA sequence: TGCAGTGCTAGAGGACAGACCTACGAGCAGTACTTC. This chain links TRBV20-1 with TRBJ2-7, with D possibly matching TRBD1 (5 bases). Germline values: CDR1 DFQATT, CDR2 SNEGSKA (reference sequence). The germline V and J ends were trimmed by 1 base and 2 bases, with 6 bases remaining between them. The CDR3 totals 12 residues.

The chain joins TRBV28 to TRBJ1-2, with 8 bases matching TRBD1. V lost 3 bases to trimming and J lost 4 bases; unmatched junction nucleotides: 7. The CDR3 consists of 15 residues. Germline V lookup: CDR1 MDHEN, CDR2 SYDVKM. The CDR3 region is CASSFSDRAVYGYTF. In DNA form, the CDR3 reads TGTGCCAGCAGTTTCTCGGACAGGGCGGTCTATGGCTACACCTTC.

The chain couples TRBV6-2 or TRBV6-3 to TRBJ1-5; D not certain. The CDR3 length is 13 residues. In germline, CDR1 is MNHEY, CDR2 SVGEGT. V was trimmed by 6 bases and J by 5 bases, leaving 11 bases between them. CDR3 DNA: TGTGCCAGCAGCCCACAAACCTATCAGCCCCAGCATTTT. Its translation: CASSPQTYQPQHF.

The rearrangement uses TRBV6-1 and TRBJ1-2, with a tentative D call TRBD1 (5 bases). Germline lookup yields CDR1 MNHNS and CDR2 SASEGT. This CDR3 is built from 14 residues. V gave up 5 bases and J gave up 2 bases, with 12 bases separating them. CDR3 in DNA: TGTGCCAGCAGTATAGCGACAGTAAACTATGGCTACACCTTC. Its protein product is CASSIATVNYGYTF.

The CDR3 loop is CAISLSGEETQYF. CDR3 bases: TGTGCCATCAGCCTCAGCGGGGAAGAGACCCAGTACTTC. This rearrangement joins TRBV6-1 to TRBJ2-5, with TRBD2 matching 7 bases. Germline CDR1 is MNHNS and CDR2 is SASEGT. The junction had 8 bases not matched to a gene; V was cut back by 10 bases and J by 3 bases. The CDR3 extends over 13 amino acids.

The chain joins TRBV29-1 to TRBJ1-4; TRBD1 agrees at 9 bases. Germline loops: CDR1 SQVTM, CDR2 ANQGSEA. There are 13 residues in the CDR3. With 5 bases clipped from V and 5 bases from J, the junction kept 3 bases outside the gene matches. CDR3 nucleotides: TGCAGCGTTCCCGGGACAGGGAATGAAAAACTGTTTTTT. Translating it yields CSVPGTGNEKLFF.

Only a few counts were recorded for this clonotype. The chain carries TRBV7-2 and TRBJ1-5, with a possible D match to TRBD1 (5 bases). V was clipped by 0 bases and J by 2 bases, with 8 bases between them. The CDR3 loop spans 15 amino acids. Germline V lookup: CDR1 SGHTA, CDR2 FQGNSA. This CDR3 is CASSLAGGGNQPQHF. CDR3 bases: TGTGCCAGCAGCTTAGCGGGGGGTGGCAATCAGCCCCAGCATTTT.

V is TRBV20-1 and J is TRBJ2-4; D unclear. The CDR3 runs 13 residues. V lost 4 bases and J 0 bases, leaving 7 bases between the germline ends. CDR1 and CDR2 from the germline V gene are DFQATT and SNEGSKA (reference sequence). CDR3 residues: CSAKAVAKNIQYF. The DNA of the CDR3 is TGCAGTGCTAAGGCGGTAGCCAAAAACATTCAGTACTTC.

The chain combines TRBV27 with TRBJ2-3; D gene uncertain. The CDR3 runs 13 residues. Germline V gene lookup returns CDR1 MNHEY and CDR2 SMNVEV (reference sequence). Trimming took off 3 bases at V and 1 base at J, with 5 bases between the two ends. Here the CDR3 reads CASSFYGTDTQYF. CDR3 in DNA: TGTGCCAGCAGTTTTTACGGCACAGATACGCAGTATTTT.

This clonotype was observed a handful of times. The rearrangement joins TRBV15 to TRBJ1-2; D is unclear. The CDR3 is 13 amino acids. CDR1 LNHNV and CDR2 YYDKDF come from the germline V gene (reference sequence). Trimming stripped 0 bases from V and 5 bases from J, with 7 bases between. The CDR3: CATSRDEGYGYTF. In nucleotides, the CDR3 is TGTGCCACCAGCAGAGATGAGGGTTATGGCTACACCTTC.

This clonotype came up once. The CDR3 here is CSARGIAGGYNEQFF. The CDR3, as DNA: TGCAGTGCTAGAGGGATAGCGGGGGGCTACAATGAGCAGTTCTTC. This chain connects TRBV20-1 to TRBJ2-1; 10 nucleotides match TRBD2. Per germline, CDR1 DFQATT and CDR2 SNEGSKA (reference sequence). The trim removed 1 base at V and 3 bases at J, leaving 3 bases unmatched. This CDR3 comprises 15 residues.

There are a few counts of this clonotype. J is TRBJ2-7 and V is TRBV11-3; 8 positions agree with TRBD1. The CDR3 contains 18 residues. V lost 1 base, J lost 4 bases, and 15 bases stayed unmatched. Germline values: CDR1 SGHNT, CDR2 YENEEA. CDR3 bases: TGTGCCAGCAGCTTAGTGCTTTTTGGGCAGGGGGCAGGTTACGAGCAGTACTTC. This codes for CASSLVLFGQGAGYEQYF.

The V gene is TRBV30, the J gene TRBJ1-2; D may be TRBD1 (6 bases). CDR3 length: 12 residues. CDR1 and CDR2 from the germline V gene are GTSNPN and SVGIG (reference sequence). Trimming took 5 bases from V and 8 from J, leaving 15 bases between them. CDR3 protein: CAWATGPWGYTF. DNA for the CDR3: TGTGCCTGGGCAACAGGGCCCTGGGGCTACACCTTC.

The chain couples TRBV11-2 to TRBJ1-6; D not certain. Germline CDR1 reads SGHAT; CDR2 reads FQNNGV. Trimming pared 7 bases from V and 8 bases from J, leaving 12 bases between. This CDR3 has 13 residues. As DNA, the CDR3 is TGTGCCAGCAACTCTAGGTGGGATTCACCCCTCCACTTT. Translated: CASNSRWDSPLHF.